The next 24 T cell receptor beta chains were all read from a single sample in a study of lymphopenia after photon versus proton radiotherapy. The assay was immunoSEQ multiplex PCR, and TCRdb's table has in-frame clones only and misses some. The sample consists of 150,000 to 200,000 clones, more than 85% of them appearing once. The source was peripheral blood, collected from a patient treated with photon-based radiotherapy. The receptors stem from a man aged 45-65 years with gastric cancer.

This clone was observed a few times. This chain connects TRBV6-5 to TRBJ1-1; D is unresolved. Trimming removed 0 bases at V and 0 bases at J, with 8 bases between. The germline V gene encodes CDR1 MNHEY and CDR2 SVGAGI. The CDR3 is 15 residues long. This CDR3 reads CASSYSWPLNTEAFF. The CDR3 nucleotides are TGTGCCAGCAGTTACTCGTGGCCGTTGAACACTGAAGCTTTCTTT.

This clone was counted once. This sequence joins TRBV6-1 and TRBJ1-2; D uncertain. Per germline, CDR1 MNHNS and CDR2 SASEGT. The V and J ends lost 7 bases and 3 bases respectively, with 12 bases between them. The CDR3 is made up of 13 amino acids. DNA of the CDR3: TGTGCCAGCACCGGGTACCCTTACTATGGCTACACCTTC. Encoded protein: CASTGYPYYGYTF.

This chain links TRBV28 with TRBJ2-7, with D unclear. The CDR3 spans 15 residues. Trimming removed 6 bases at V and 1 base at J, with 16 bases between. From germline, CDR1 is MDHEN and CDR2 SYDVKM. The CDR3 region has the DNA TGTGCCAGCAGCGCCAGCCCAGGCGGTTCCTACGAGCAGTACTTC. This sequence encodes CASSASPGGSYEQYF.

This clone occurred a few times. The V call is TRBV5-4, the J call TRBJ2-2, with 7 positions matching TRBD2. Germline loops: CDR1 SGHNT, CDR2 YYREEE (reference sequence). V shed 0 bases and J 7 bases; nucleotides not matched to a gene: 6. CDR3 size: 15 residues. This chain's CDR3 is CASSLGREWDGELFF. CDR3 in DNA: TGTGCCAGCAGCTTGGGGCGGGAGTGGGACGGGGAGCTGTTTTTT.

The chain employs TRBV27 and TRBJ1-5; TRBD1 agrees at 10 bases. The V gene end was trimmed by 3 bases and the J gene end by 0 bases; junction bases not matched to a gene: 11. Germline V gene data show CDR1 as MNHEY and CDR2 as SMNVEV (reference sequence). The CDR3 has 19 residues. The CDR3 bases are TGTGCCAGCAGTTTCCGGGACAGGGGAAGCCTCCTTAGCAATCAGCCCCAGCATTTT. Encoded protein: CASSFRDRGSLLSNQPQHF.

The chain couples TRBV19 to TRBJ2-3, with a weak D call TRBD2 (6 bases). In germline, CDR1 is LNHDA, CDR2 SQIVND (reference sequence). The V gene lost 6 bases and the J gene lost 3 bases, with 10 bases spanning the gap. The CDR3 covers 13 residues. The CDR3: CASSPSGTDTQYF. CDR3 DNA sequence: TGTGCCAGTAGCCCCAGCGGGACAGATACGCAGTATTTT. The full variable domain, its missing parts supplied by reference TRBV19 and TRBJ2-3, is DGGITQSPKYLFRKEGQNVTLSCEQNLNHDAMYWYRQDPGQGLRLIYYSQIVNDFQKGDIAEGYSVSREKKESFPLTVTSAQKNPTAFYLCASSPSGTDTQYFGPGTRLTVL.

This rearrangement joins TRBV28 to TRBJ2-5; 7 nucleotides agree with TRBD1. The V gene end was trimmed by 3 bases and the J gene end by 2 bases; junction bases not matched to a gene: 6. This CDR3 spans 15 amino acids. Germline lookup yields CDR1 MDHEN and CDR2 SYDVKM. The CDR3 coding sequence is TGTGCCAGCAGTTTTGGCACAGGGGTTCAAGAGACCCAGTACTTC. Translated: CASSFGTGVQETQYF.

The rearrangement uses TRBV5-1 and TRBJ1-3, with 10 bases aligning to TRBD1. V was clipped by 4 bases and J by 6 bases; unmatched bases: 7. The CDR3 extends over 15 amino acids. The V gene's germline CDR1 is SGHRS and CDR2 YFSETQ. The CDR3 spells CASSLKTGGVNTIYF. As DNA, the CDR3 is TGCGCCAGCAGCCTAAAGACAGGGGGCGTAAACACCATATATTTT.

This rearrangement joins TRBV6-5 to TRBJ1-3; possible D gene TRBD1, 5 bases. The V end was cut by 4 bases, the J end by 1 base, with 8 bases between. CDR1 is MNHEY and CDR2 is SVGAGI in the germline V gene. The CDR3 runs 14 residues. The CDR3 DNA reads as TGTGCCAGCAGTTCAAGACAGTCTGGAAACACCATATATTTT. Encoded protein: CASSSRQSGNTIYF.

As regards this clone: The same CDR3 arises from other DNA sequences in this sample as well. The chain employs TRBV5-1 and TRBJ2-6, with 7 bases aligning to TRBD2. The CDR3 is 15 amino acids. CDR1 is SGHRS, CDR2 YFSETQ, per germline. V shed 4 bases, J shed 2 bases, and the junction held 3 bases outside the gene matches. In DNA, the CDR3 is TGCGCCAGCAGCCCGGCGGGGGCTGGGGCCAACGTCCTGACTTTC. Its protein is CASSPAGAGANVLTF.

The chain joins TRBV19 to TRBJ2-1, with 9 nucleotides matching TRBD2. V shed 5 bases, J shed 1 base, and the junction held 3 bases outside the gene matches. CDR3 length: 15 amino acids. Germline V gene lookup returns CDR1 LNHDA and CDR2 SQIVND (reference sequence). For the CDR3, the DNA is TGTGCCAGTAGTCCACTAGCGGGTTCCTACAATGAGCAGTTCTTC. Protein sequence: CASSPLAGSYNEQFF.

This chain links TRBV7-9 with TRBJ1-5; no reliable D call. This CDR3 has 15 amino acids. The V end was cut by 1 base, the J end by 0 bases, with 7 bases between. Germline assignment: CDR1 SEHNR and CDR2 FQNEAQ (reference sequence). The DNA of the CDR3 is TGTGCCAGCAGCTTAGAGGGCAGTAGCAATCAGCCCCAGCATTTT. Translation: CASSLEGSSNQPQHF.

The chain combines TRBV7-2 with TRBJ2-7; D ambiguous. The CDR3 extends over 12 amino acids. Germline V gene lookup returns CDR1 SGHTA and CDR2 FQGNSA. V shed 5 bases and J shed 3 bases, with 8 bases lying between them. As DNA, the CDR3 is TGTGCCAGCAGCAGGACGGACTACGAGCAGTACTTC. Translating gives CASSRTDYEQYF.

The V and J genes are TRBV30 and TRBJ1-4; possibly TRBD1 for D (5 bases). Germline loops: CDR1 GTSNPN, CDR2 SVGIG (reference sequence). CDR3 length: 13 residues. DNA for the CDR3: TGTGCGATTAACCGGACACCTAATGAAAAACTGTTTTTT. Protein product: CAINRTPNEKLFF.

This chain uses TRBV13 with TRBJ2-5, with TRBD1 identical over 8 bases. This CDR3 region has 14 residues. Trimming cost V 5 bases and J 3 bases; bases outside gene matches: 5. CDR1 is PRHDT and CDR2 is FYEKMQ in the germline V gene (reference sequence). The CDR3 protein is CASSPGQGKETQYF. CDR3 in DNA: TGTGCCAGCAGCCCCGGACAGGGAAAAGAGACCCAGTACTTC.

The rearrangement uses TRBV11-2 and TRBJ1-2, with D tentatively TRBD1 (5 bases). CDR3 length equals 14 residues. Germline CDR1 SGHAT, CDR2 FQNNGV. Trimming pared 0 bases from V and 3 bases from J, leaving 8 bases between. The CDR3 reads CASSLDPGYYGYTF. The CDR3 nucleotides are TGTGCCAGCAGCTTAGATCCAGGGTACTATGGCTACACCTTC.

This rearrangement joins TRBV27 to TRBJ2-6; D is unclear. Per the germline V gene, CDR1 is MNHEY and CDR2 is SMNVEV (reference sequence). The CDR3 runs to 14 residues. The V gene lost 1 base and the J gene lost 2 bases, with 3 bases spanning the gap. For the CDR3, the DNA is TGTGCCAGCAGTTTATGGACTGGGGCCAACGTCCTGACTTTC. Protein: CASSLWTGANVLTF.

The chain carries TRBV28 and TRBJ2-7; TRBD2 agrees at 11 bases. Germline V lookup: CDR1 MDHEN, CDR2 SYDVKM. Unmatched junction bases numbered 10, after V lost 2 bases and J lost 7 bases. CDR3 length equals 16 residues. In DNA form, the CDR3 reads TGTGCCAGCAGTTTAAAATCCGGGACTAGCGGTCAGGAGCAGTACTTC. This gives the protein CASSLKSGTSGQEQYF.

This chain connects TRBV18 to TRBJ1-5; the D gene is possibly TRBD1 (6 bases). The V end was cut by 0 bases, the J end by 3 bases, with 9 bases between. CDR3 length: 15 residues. Germline V lookup: CDR1 KGHSH, CDR2 LQKENI. CDR3 loop: CASSPPGGNNQPQHF. In DNA, the CDR3 is TGTGCCAGCTCACCACCGGGGGGCAACAATCAGCCCCAGCATTTT.

V is TRBV6-6 and J is TRBJ2-1; 7 positions match TRBD2. The V segment lost 2 bases and the J segment 3 bases; nucleotides outside the gene matches: 1. The CDR3 runs to 14 residues. The germline V gene encodes CDR1 MNHNY and CDR2 SVGAGI (reference sequence). CDR3 DNA sequence: TGTGCCAGCAGTTACGGGGAGGGCTACAATGAGCAGTTCTTC. Translation gives CASSYGEGYNEQFF.

In this sample, this clone turned up once. This rearrangement joins TRBV7-2 to TRBJ1-1; the match to TRBD1 covers 7 bases. The germline CDR1 and CDR2 sequences are SGHTA and FQGNSA. CDR3 length: 17 residues. After removal of 1 base from V and 4 bases from J, the junction contained 12 bases not matched to a gene. The CDR3 protein is CASSLDGTVGVGTEAFF. DNA for the CDR3: TGTGCCAGCAGCTTAGACGGGACAGTGGGTGTAGGCACTGAAGCTTTCTTT.

In DNA, the CDR3 is TGTGCCAGTAGTACTAGACTAGCGGGAAACACCGGGGAGCTGTTTTTT. Translation: CASSTRLAGNTGELFF. The chain is built from TRBV19 and TRBJ2-2; 11 bases match TRBD2. This CDR3 contains 16 residues. V was clipped by 4 bases and J by 2 bases; unmatched bases: 3. Germline V CDR1 and CDR2: LNHDA, SQIVND (reference sequence).

This clone showed up just a few times. The chain has TRBV29-1 and TRBJ2-7; 9 positions match TRBD1. The germline CDR1 and CDR2 sequences are SQVTM and ANQGSEA. The CDR3 is made up of 17 amino acids. With 1 base clipped from V and 4 bases from J, the junction kept 14 bases outside the gene matches. The CDR3 here is CSVEVGIFDRGSYEQYF. CDR3 nucleotides: TGCAGCGTTGAAGTCGGGATTTTCGACAGGGGGAGTTACGAGCAGTACTTC.

V gene TRBV5-4 combines with J gene TRBJ2-5; D is perhaps TRBD1 (7 bases). CDR1 is SGHNT, CDR2 YYREEE, per germline (reference sequence). This CDR3 has 16 residues. Trimming took off 4 bases at V and 1 base at J, with 17 bases between the two ends. The CDR3 reads CASSLPGGPPQETQYF. CDR3 DNA sequence: TGTGCCAGCAGCCTCCCAGGGGGGCCCCCCCAAGAGACCCAGTACTTC. The complete variable domain, with remaining parts taken from reference TRBV5-4 and TRBJ2-5, reads ETGVTQSPTHLIKTRGQQVTLRCSSQSGHNTVSWYQQALGQGPQFIFQYYREEENGRGNFPPRFSGLQFPNYSSELNVNALELDDSALYLCASSLPGGPPQETQYFGPGTRLLVL.